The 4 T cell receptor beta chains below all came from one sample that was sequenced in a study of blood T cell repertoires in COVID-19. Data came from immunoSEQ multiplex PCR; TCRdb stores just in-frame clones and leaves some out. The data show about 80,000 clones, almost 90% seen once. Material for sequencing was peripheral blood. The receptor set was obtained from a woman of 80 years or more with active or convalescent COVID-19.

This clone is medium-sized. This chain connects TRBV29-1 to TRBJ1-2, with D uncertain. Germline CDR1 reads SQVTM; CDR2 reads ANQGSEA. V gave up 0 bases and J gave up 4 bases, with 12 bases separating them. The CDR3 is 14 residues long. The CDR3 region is CSVEEDEGIYGYTF. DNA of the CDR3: TGCAGCGTTGAAGAGGATGAGGGAATCTATGGCTACACCTTC.

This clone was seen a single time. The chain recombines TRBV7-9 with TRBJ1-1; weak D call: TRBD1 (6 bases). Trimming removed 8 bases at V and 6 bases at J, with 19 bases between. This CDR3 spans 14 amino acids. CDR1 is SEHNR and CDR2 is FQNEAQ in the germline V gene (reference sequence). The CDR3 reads CASGRQGSSAEAFF. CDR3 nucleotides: TGTGCCAGCGGGCGTCAGGGGAGTAGCGCTGAAGCTTTCTTT. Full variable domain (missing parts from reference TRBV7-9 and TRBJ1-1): DTGVSQNPRHKITKRGQNVTFRCDPISEHNRLYWYRQTLGQGPEFLTYFQNEAQLEKSRLLSDRFSAERPKGSFSTLEIQRTEQGDSAMYLCASGRQGSSAEAFFGQGTRLTVV.

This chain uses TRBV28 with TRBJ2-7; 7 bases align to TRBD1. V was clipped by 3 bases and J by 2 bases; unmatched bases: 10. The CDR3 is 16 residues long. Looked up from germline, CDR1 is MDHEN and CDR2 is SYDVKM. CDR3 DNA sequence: TGTGCCAGCAGTTTCTTGGGACAGAATTACCCCTACGAGCAGTACTTC. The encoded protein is CASSFLGQNYPYEQYF.

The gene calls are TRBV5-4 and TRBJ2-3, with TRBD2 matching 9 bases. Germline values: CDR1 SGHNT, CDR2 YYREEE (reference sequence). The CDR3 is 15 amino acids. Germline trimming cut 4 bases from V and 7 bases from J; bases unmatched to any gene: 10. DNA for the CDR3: TGTGCCAGCAGCACCCTTGCGGGAGGGCCCAATACGCAGTATTTT. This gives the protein CASSTLAGGPNTQYF.